One T cell receptor beta chain is described in this entry. Its antigen is not known. The data were taken from a study of shared clonotypes between healthy human individuals. Study background: A couple of female and three male donors aged 18 to 49 were enrolled.

None of the donors, who were healthy HIV-negative adults, had recently had acute infections or vaccinations. Broader study findings: Only blood samples were collected, and tissue repertoires likely differ.

When replicate PCRs were run on unsorted PBMC, they used roughly 280 ng DNA, 25,000 to 35,000 T cell genomes. The data were produced by immunoSEQ multiplex PCR, yet TCRdb's version contains in-frame clones alone and is incomplete. The data show 450,000 to 600,000 clones, with more than 65% seen just once and 10% to 15% held by the top ten. This CDR3 is built from 13 residues. Germline lookup yields CDR1 SQVTM and CDR2 ANQGSEA. Trimming cost V 7 bases and J 5 bases; bases outside gene matches: 8. Sequencing was done on a sample of PBMCs. This sequence joins TRBV29-1 and TRBJ1-1; 9 bases fit TRBD1. This receptor was obtained from a woman aged 40 to 50 in good health. Some clones in this sample may be carry-over from other donors' samples. The CDR3 spells CSGGQGTGTEAFF. CDR3 nucleotide sequence: TGCAGCGGCGGACAGGGGACCGGTACTGAAGCTTTCTTT.